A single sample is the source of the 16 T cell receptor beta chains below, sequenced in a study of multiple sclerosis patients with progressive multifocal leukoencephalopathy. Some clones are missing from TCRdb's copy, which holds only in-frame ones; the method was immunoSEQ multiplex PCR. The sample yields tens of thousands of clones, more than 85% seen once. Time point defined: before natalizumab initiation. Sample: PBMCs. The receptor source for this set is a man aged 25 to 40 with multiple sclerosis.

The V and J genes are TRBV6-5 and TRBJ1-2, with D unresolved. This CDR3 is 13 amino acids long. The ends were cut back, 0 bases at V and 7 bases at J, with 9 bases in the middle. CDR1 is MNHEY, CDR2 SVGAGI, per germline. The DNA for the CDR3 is TGTGCCAGCAGTTACTCATCCGGGTTTGGCTACACCTTC. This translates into CASSYSSGFGYTF.

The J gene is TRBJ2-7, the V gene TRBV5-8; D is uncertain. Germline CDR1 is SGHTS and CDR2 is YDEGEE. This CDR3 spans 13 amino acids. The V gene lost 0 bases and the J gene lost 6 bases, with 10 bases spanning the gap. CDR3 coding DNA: TGTGCCAGCAGCTTGGATAGGGCAACCGAGCAGTACGTC. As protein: CASSLDRATEQYV.

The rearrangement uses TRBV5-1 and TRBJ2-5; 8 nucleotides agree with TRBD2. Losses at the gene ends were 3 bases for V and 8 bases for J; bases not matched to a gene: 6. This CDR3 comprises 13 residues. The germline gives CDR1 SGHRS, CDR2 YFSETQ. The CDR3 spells CASSSPRGGTQYF. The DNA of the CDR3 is TGCGCCAGCAGCTCCCCCCGGGGGGGTACCCAGTACTTC.

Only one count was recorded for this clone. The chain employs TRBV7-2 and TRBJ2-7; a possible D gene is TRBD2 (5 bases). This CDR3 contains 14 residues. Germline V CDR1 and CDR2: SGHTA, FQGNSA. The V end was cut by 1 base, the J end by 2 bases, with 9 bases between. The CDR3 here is CASSLGRGTYEQYV. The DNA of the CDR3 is TGTGCCAGCAGCTTAGGCCGGGGAACCTACGAGCAGTACGTC.

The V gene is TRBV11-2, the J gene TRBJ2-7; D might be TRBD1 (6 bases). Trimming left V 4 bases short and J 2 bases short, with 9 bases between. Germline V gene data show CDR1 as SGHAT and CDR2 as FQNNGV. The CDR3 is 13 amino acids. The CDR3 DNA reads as TGTGCCAGCAGCTGGGACACTACCTACGAGCAGTACTTC. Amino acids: CASSWDTTYEQYF.

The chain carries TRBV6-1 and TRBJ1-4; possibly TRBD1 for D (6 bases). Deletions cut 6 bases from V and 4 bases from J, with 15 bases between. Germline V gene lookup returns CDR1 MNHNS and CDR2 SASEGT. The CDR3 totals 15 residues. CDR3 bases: TGTGCCAGCAGAGTCATCGGGGGCGGTAATGAAAAACTGTTTTTT. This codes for CASRVIGGGNEKLFF.

CDR3 DNA: TGTGCCAGCAGCTCCCGGGAGGGGGGGACCCAGTACTTC. It yields the protein CASSSREGGTQYF. V is TRBV7-6 and J is TRBJ2-5; 8 nucleotides align to TRBD2. The CDR3 consists of 13 residues. The germline gives CDR1 SGHVS, CDR2 FNYEAQ. J lost 7 bases, V lost 4 bases, and 5 bases had no gene match.

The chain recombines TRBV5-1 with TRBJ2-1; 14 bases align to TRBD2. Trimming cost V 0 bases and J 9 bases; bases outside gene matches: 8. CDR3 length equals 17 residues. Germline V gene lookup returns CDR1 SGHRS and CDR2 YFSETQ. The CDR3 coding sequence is TGCGCCAGCAGCTTGGGACTAGCGGGAGGGCCTATCGGTGAGCAGTTCTTC. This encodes CASSLGLAGGPIGEQFF. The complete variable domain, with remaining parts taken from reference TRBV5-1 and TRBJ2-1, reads KAGVTQTPRYLIKTRGQQVTLSCSPISGHRSVSWYQQTPGQGLQFLFEYFSETQRNKGNFPGRFSGRQFSNSRSEMNVSTLELGDSALYLCASSLGLAGGPIGEQFFGPGTRLTVL.

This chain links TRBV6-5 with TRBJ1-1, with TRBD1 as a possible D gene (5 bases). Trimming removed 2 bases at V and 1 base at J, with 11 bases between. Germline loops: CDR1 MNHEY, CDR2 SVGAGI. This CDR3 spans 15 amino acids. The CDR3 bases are TGTGCCAGCAGTTACGCCTCAAGGGGGAACACTGAAGCTTTCTTT. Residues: CASSYASRGNTEAFF.

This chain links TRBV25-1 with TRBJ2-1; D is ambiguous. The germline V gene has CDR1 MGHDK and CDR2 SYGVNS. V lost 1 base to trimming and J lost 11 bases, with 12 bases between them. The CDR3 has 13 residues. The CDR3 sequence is CASSESLRLQQFF. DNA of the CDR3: TGTGCCAGCAGTGAATCTCTGCGACTTCAGCAGTTCTTC.

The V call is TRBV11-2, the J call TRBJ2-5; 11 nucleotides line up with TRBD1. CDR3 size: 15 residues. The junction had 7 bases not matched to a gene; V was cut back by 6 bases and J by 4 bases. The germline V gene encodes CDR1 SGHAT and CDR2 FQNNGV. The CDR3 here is CASSHGQGAGETQYF. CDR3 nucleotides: TGTGCCAGCAGTCATGGACAGGGGGCGGGAGAGACCCAGTACTTC.

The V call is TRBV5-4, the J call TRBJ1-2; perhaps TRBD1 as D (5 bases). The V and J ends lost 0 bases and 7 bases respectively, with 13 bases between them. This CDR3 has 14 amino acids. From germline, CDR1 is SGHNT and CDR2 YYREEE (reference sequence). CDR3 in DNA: TGTGCCAGCAGCTTGGACCCAGGGTCCGGTGGCTACACCTTC. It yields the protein CASSLDPGSGGYTF. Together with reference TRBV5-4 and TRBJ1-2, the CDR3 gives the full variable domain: ETGVTQSPTHLIKTRGQQVTLRCSSQSGHNTVSWYQQALGQGPQFIFQYYREEENGRGNFPPRFSGLQFPNYSSELNVNALELDDSALYLCASSLDPGSGGYTFGSGTRLTVV.

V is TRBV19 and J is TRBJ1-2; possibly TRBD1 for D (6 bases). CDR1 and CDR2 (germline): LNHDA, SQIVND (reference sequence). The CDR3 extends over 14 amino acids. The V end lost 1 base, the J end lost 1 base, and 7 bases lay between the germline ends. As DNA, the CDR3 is TGTGCCAGTAGTATAGGACAGGATAACTATGGCTACACCTTC. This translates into CASSIGQDNYGYTF.

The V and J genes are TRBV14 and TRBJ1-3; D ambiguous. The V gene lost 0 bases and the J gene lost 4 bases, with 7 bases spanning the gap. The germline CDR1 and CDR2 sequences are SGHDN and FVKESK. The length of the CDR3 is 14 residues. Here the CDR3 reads CASSQEARGNTIYF. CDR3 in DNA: TGTGCCAGCAGCCAAGAAGCCAGGGGAAACACCATATATTTT.

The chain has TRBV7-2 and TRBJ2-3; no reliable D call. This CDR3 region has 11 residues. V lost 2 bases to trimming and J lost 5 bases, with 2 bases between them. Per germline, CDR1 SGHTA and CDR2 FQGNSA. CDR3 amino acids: CASSLKDTQYF. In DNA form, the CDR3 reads TGTGCCAGCAGCTTAAAAGATACGCAGTATTTT. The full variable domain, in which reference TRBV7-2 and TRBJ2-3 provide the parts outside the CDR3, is GAGVSQSPSNKVTEKGKDVELRCDPISGHTALYWYRQSLGQGLEFLIYFQGNSAPDKSGLPSDRFSAERTGGSVSTLTIQRTQQEDSAVYLCASSLKDTQYFGPGTRLTVL.

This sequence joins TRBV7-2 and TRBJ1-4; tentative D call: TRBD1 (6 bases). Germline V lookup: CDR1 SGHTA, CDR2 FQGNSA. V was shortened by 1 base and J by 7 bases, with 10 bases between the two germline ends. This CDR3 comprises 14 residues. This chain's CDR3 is CASSLVLRGEKLFF. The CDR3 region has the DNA TGTGCCAGCAGCTTAGTTCTCAGGGGTGAAAAACTGTTTTTT.